This T cell receptor beta chain was identified in a study of somatic mutations in cytotoxic T cells in rheumatoid arthritis (dated by TCRdb to 2017 to 2019). Background for the entire study: Before any treatment started and right after they were diagnosed, patients gave peripheral blood samples (about 30 ml EDTA). For 65 to 80 rheumatoid arthritis patients and roughly 22 healthy controls, TCRB deep sequencing was carried out. Median age was essentially the same in the patient group and the control group. In newly diagnosed rheumatoid arthritis without treatment, the study examined if expanded CD8+ T-cell clones harbor somatic mutations, relying on TCRB deep sequencing to characterize clonality. Some V beta antibody-stained T-cell populations were flow-sorted on a FACSAria II or Sony SH800 at nearly 100% purity, and sorted V beta1+ cells also underwent TCRB sequencing. What the study reported, not specific to this receptor: No adjustment for multiple comparisons was made for the slight TRBV07 underrepresentation in patients. There was no significant difference in CD8+ T-cell clonality between rheumatoid arthritis patients and age-matched healthy controls. The largest CD8+ clone made up more than 20% of CD8+ cells in about an eighth of the roughly 65 patients, and blood and synovial fluid shared several identical CD8+ TCRB sequences. It was unknown which antigens the expanded CD8+ clones targeted, and their absence from virus-specific databases did not exclude viral specificity. CD8+ clonality increased with age in patients (Spearman r ~ 0.49) but not in healthy controls.

About this clone: Its antigen target is currently unknown. The record has no base qualities; no much larger clone is one base away.

The CDR1 and CDR2 encoded by the germline V gene (reference sequence) are MNHEY and SMNVEV. From its cysteine to its phenylalanine, the CDR3 spans 12 amino acids. This entry keeps only the CDR3 DNA: 36 bases, framed from base 1. A distance of 4 bases separates the germline ends of V and J, which lose 0 bases and 6 bases respectively. CD4+ and CD8+ cells were isolated by positive magnetic bead selection on an AutoMACS, and purity was checked by flow cytometry. Initial screening for clonal expansions relied on flow cytometry with a TCR V beta antibody panel, after which sorted CD8+ fractions underwent TCRB deep sequencing for characterization. Ficoll-Paque PLUS density gradient separation was used to isolate peripheral blood mononuclear cells. Nucleospin Tissue or Tissue XS kits were used to extract DNA from CD4-enriched, CD8-enriched or PBMC samples, and a Qubit 2.0 fluorometer was used for quantification.

Sequencing of TCRB CDR3 was done on genomic DNA with the immunoSEQ assay. In the authors' own workflow: Only a few patient CD8+ clones larger than 1% matched published virus-specific TCRB sequences when compared against them. Analyses were restricted to productive TCRB rearrangements. Clonality was expressed as a Shannon entropy-based productive clonality index, with each clone defined by a unique TCRB CDR3 sequence. Repertoire overlap for a pair of samples was computed from each clone's template counts relative to total templates per sample. V-gene usage measured by flow cytometry correlated with TCRB sequencing V-gene usage, with a Spearman r of approximately 0.66. This immuneACCESS table, as held by TCRdb, lists in-frame sequences with V and J called but not all clones. Of the missing ones, under half trace to an unresolved V gene in checked studies; the others have no known cause. V and J calls and clone size are copied from that table; D and trimming were computed from the DNA. The sample contains around 20,000 clones, about 83% of them found a single time. The top ten constitute around 9.9% of the sample.

The sequenced material came from CD8+ T cells sorted from blood. This TCR derives from a man aged 18 to 30 with rheumatoid arthritis. Recombination connected TRBV27 to TRBJ2-3; the D segment cannot be called with confidence. For the CDR3, the sequence is CASSLSADTQYF. The nucleotides read TGTGCCAGCAGTTTATCGGCCGATACGCAGTATTTT.